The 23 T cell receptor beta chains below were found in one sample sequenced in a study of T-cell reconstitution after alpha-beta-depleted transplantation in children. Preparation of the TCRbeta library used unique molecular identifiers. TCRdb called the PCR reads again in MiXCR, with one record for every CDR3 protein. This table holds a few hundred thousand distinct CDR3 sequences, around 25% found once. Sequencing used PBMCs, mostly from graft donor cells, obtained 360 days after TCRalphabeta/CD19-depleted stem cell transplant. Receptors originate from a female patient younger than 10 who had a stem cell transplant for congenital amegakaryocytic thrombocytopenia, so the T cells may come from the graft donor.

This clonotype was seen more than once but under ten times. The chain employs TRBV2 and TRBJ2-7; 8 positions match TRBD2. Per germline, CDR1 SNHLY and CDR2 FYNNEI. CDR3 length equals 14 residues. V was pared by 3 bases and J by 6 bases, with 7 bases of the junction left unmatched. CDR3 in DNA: TGTGCCAGCAGTGAGTTAGCGGGATTGGGCGAGCAGTACTTC. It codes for CASSELAGLGEQYF.

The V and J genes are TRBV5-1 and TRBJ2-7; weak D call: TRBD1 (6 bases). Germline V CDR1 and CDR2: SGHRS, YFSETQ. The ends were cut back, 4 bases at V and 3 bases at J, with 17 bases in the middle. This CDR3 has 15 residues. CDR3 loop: CASSLNQGPVYEQYF. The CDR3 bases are TGCGCCAGCAGCCTAAATCAGGGGCCCGTCTACGAGCAGTACTTC.

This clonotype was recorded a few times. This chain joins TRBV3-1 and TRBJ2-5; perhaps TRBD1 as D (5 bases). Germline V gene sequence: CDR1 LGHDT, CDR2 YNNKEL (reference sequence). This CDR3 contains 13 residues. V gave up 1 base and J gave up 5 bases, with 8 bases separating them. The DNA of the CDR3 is TGTGCCAGCAGCCAAGTGGCAGGGGAGACCCAGTACTTC. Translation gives CASSQVAGETQYF.

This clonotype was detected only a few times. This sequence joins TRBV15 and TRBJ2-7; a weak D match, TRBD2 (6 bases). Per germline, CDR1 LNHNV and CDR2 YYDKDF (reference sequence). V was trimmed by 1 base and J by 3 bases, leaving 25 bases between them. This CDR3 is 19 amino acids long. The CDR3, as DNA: TGTGCCACCAGCAGAGGCGGAATTATAGCGGCGGGGAAAGGCTACGAGCAGTACTTC. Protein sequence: CATSRGGIIAAGKGYEQYF.

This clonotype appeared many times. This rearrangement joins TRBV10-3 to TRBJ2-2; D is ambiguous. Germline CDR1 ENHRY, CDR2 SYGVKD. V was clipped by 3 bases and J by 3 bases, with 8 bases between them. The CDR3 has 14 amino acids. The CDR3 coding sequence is TGTGCCATCAGTGATACTGGCTACACCGGGGAGCTGTTTTTT. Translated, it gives CAISDTGYTGELFF.

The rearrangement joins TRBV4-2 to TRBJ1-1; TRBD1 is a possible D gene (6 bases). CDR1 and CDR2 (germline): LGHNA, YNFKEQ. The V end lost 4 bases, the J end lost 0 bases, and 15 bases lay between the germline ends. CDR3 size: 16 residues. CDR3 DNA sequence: TGTGCCAGCAGCCCCCGGCAGGGGAACATGAACACTGAAGCTTTCTTT. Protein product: CASSPRQGNMNTEAFF.

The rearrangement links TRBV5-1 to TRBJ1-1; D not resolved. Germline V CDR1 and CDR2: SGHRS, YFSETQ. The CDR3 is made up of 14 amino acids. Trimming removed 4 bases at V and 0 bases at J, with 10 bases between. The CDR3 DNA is TGCGCCAGCAGCCGGGGAACGGTGAACACTGAAGCTTTCTTT. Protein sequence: CASSRGTVNTEAFF.

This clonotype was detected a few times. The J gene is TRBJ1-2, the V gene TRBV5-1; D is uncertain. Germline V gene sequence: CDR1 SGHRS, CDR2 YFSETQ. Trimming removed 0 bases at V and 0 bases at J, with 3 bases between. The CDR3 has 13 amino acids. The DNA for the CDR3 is TGCGCCAGCAGCTTGGAGTCTAACTATGGCTACACCTTC. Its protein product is CASSLESNYGYTF.

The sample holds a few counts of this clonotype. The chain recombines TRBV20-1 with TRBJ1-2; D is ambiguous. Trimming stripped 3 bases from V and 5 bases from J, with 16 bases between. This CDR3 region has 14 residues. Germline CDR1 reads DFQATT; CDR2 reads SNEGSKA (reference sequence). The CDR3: CSARIPELSYGYTF. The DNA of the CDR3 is TGCAGTGCTAGGATTCCGGAGTTATCTTATGGCTACACCTTC.

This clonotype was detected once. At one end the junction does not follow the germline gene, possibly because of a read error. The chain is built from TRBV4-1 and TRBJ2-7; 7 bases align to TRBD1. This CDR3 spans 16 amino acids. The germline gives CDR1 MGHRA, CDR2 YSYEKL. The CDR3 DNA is TGCGCCAGCAGCCCTAGCCTGACAGGGCTCTCCTTCGAGCAGTACTTC. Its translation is CASSPSLTGLSFEQYF.

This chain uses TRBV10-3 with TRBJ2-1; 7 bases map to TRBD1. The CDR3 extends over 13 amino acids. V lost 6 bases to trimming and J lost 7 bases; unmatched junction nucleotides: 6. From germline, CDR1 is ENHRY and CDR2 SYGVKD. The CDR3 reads CAIRTGVWNEQFF. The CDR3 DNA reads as TGTGCCATCAGAACAGGGGTGTGGAATGAGCAGTTCTTC.

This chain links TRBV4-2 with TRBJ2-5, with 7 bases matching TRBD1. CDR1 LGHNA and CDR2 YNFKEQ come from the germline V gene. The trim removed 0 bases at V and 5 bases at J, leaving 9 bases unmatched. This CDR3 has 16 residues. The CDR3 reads CASSQEGATGAETQYF. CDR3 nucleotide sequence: TGTGCCAGCAGCCAAGAAGGGGCTACAGGGGCTGAGACCCAGTACTTC.

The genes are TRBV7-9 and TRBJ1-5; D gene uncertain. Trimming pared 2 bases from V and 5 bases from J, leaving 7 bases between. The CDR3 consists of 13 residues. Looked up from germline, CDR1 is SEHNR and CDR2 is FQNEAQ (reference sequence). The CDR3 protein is CASSLRWDQPQHF. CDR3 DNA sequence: TGTGCCAGCAGCTTAAGGTGGGATCAGCCCCAGCATTTT.

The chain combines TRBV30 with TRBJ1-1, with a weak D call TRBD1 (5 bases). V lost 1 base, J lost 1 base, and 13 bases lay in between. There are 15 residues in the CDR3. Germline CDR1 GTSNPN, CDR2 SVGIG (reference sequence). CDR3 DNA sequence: TGTGCCTGGAGTGCGGCCATAGGACAGAACACTGAAGCTTTCTTT. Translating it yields CAWSAAIGQNTEAFF.

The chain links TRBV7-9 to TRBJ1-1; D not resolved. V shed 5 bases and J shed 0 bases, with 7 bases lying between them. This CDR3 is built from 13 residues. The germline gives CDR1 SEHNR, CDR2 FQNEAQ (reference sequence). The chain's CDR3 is CASSKMMNTEAFF. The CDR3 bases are TGTGCCAGCAGCAAGATGATGAACACTGAAGCTTTCTTT.

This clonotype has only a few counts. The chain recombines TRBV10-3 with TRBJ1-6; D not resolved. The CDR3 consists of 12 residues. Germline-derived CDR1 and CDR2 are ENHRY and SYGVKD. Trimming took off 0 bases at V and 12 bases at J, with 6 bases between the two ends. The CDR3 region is CAISESRGPLHF. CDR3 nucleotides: TGTGCCATCAGTGAGTCCCGCGGACCCCTCCACTTT.

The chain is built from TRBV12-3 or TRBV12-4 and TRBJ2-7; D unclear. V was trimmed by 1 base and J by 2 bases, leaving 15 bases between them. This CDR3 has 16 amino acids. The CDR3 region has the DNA TGTGCCAGCAGTTTAGGGACGGACCCCGAACCCTACGAGCAGTACTTC. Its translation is CASSLGTDPEPYEQYF.

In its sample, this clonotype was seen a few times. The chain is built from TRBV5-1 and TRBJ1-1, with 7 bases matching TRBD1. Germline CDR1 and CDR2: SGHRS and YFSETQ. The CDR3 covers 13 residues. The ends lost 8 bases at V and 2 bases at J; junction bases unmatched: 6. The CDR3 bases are TGCGCCAGTAGACAGGGCAGAAACACTGAAGCTTTCTTT. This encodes CASRQGRNTEAFF.

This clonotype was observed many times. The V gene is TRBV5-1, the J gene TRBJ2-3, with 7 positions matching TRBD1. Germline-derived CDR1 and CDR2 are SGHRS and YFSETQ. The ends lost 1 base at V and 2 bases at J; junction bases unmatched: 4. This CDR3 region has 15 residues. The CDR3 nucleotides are TGCGCCAGCAGCTTGTCAGGGGGTCCCACAGATACGCAGTATTTT. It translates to CASSLSGGPTDTQYF.

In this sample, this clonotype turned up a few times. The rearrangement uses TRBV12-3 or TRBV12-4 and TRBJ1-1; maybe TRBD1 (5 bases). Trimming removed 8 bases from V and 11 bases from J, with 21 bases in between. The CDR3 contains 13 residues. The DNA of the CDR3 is TGTGCCAGCGGATTATTATCAGGGAGCGCGGCTTTCTTT. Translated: CASGLLSGSAAFF.

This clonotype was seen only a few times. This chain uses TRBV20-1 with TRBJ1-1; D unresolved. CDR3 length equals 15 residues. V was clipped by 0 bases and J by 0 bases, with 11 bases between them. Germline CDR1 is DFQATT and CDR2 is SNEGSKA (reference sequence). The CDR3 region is CSARELPGVNTEAFF. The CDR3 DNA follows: TGCAGTGCTAGAGAGTTACCGGGAGTGAACACTGAAGCTTTCTTT.

The CDR3 here is CASSLNRGDEKLFF. In nucleotides, the CDR3 is TGTGCCAGCAGTTTAAACAGGGGTGATGAAAAACTGTTTTTT. The V gene is TRBV28, the J gene TRBJ1-4; 7 nucleotides align to TRBD1. This CDR3 comprises 14 residues. The germline V gene has CDR1 MDHEN and CDR2 SYDVKM. Losses at the gene ends were 2 bases for V and 6 bases for J; bases not matched to a gene: 3.

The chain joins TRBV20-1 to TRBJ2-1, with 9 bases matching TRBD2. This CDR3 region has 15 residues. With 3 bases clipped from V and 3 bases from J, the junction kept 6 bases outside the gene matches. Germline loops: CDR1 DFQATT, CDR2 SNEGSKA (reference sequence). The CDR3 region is CSASGSGRLYNEQFF. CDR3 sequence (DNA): TGCAGTGCTAGTGGTAGCGGGAGACTCTACAATGAGCAGTTCTTC.